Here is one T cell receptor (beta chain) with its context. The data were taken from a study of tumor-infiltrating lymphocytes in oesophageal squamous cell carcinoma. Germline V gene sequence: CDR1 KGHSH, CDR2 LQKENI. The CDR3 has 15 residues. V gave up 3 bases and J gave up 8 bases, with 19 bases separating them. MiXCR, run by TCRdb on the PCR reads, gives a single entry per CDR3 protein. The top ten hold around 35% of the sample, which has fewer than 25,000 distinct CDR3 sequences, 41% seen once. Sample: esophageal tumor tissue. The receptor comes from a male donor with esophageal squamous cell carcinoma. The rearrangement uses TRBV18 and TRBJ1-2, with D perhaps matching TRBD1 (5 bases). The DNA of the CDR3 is TGTGCCAGCTCACCCAAAGGGGAAAGCCCTATGGGCTACACCTTC. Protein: CASSPKGESPMGYTF.